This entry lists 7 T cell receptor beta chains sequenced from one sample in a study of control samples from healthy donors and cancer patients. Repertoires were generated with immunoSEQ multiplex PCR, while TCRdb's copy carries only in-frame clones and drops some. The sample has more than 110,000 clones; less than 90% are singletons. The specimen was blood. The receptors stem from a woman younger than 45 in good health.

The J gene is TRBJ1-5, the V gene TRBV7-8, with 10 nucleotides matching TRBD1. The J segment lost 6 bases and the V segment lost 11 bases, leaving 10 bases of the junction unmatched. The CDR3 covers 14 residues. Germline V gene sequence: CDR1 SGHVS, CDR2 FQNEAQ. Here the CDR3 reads CAGGGQGPGQPQHF. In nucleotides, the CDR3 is TGTGCCGGGGGGGGACAGGGGCCGGGTCAGCCCCAGCATTTT.

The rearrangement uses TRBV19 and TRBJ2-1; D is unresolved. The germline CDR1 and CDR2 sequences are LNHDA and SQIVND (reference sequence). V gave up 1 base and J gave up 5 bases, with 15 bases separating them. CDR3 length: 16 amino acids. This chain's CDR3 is CASSIVTFLGDNEQFF. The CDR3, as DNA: TGTGCCAGTAGTATAGTAACCTTCCTCGGCGACAATGAGCAGTTCTTC. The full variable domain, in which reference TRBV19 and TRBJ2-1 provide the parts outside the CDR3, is DGGITQSPKYLFRKEGQNVTLSCEQNLNHDAMYWYRQDPGQGLRLIYYSQIVNDFQKGDIAEGYSVSREKKESFPLTVTSAQKNPTAFYLCASSIVTFLGDNEQFFGPGTRLTVL.

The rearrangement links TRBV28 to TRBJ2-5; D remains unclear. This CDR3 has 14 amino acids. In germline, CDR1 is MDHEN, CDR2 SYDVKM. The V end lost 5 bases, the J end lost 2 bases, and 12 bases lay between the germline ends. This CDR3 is CASSPSRYQETQYF. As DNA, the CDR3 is TGTGCCAGCAGTCCCAGCCGCTATCAAGAGACCCAGTACTTC.

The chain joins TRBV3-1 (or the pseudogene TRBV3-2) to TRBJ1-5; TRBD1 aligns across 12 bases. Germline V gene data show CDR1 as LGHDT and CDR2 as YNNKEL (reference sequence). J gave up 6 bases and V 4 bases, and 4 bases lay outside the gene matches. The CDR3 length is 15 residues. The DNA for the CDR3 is TGTGCCAGCAGCCCAGGGACAGGGGGCGTTCAGCCCCAGCATTTT. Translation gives CASSPGTGGVQPQHF.

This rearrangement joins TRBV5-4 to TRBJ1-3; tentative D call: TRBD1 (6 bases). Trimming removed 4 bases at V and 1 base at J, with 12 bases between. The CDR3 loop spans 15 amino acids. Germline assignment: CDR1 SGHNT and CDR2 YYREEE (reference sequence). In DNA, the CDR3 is TGTGCCAGCAGCAAAGGAGGGGGTTCTGGAAACACCATATATTTT. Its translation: CASSKGGGSGNTIYF.

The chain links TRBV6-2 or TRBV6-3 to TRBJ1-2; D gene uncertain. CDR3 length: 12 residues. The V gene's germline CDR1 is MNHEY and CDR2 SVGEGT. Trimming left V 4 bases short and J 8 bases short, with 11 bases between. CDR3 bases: TGTGCCAGCAGTTCAACAGTGATCGGCTACACCTTC. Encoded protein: CASSSTVIGYTF.

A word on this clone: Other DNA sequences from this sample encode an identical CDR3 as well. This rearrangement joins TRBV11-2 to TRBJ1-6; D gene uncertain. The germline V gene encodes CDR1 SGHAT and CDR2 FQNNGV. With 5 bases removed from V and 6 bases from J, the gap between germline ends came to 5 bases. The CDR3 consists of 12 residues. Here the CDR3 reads CASSLGNSPLHF. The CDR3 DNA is TGTGCCAGCAGCCTTGGTAATTCACCCCTCCACTTT.